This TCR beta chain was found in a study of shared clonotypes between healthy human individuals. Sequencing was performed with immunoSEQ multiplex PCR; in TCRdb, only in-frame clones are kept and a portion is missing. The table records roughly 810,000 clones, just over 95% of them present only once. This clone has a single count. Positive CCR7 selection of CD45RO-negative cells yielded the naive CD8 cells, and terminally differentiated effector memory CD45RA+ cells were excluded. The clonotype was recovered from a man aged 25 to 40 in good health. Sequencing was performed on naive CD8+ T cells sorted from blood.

The CDR3 spells CASSLTGGTYGYTF. DNA of the CDR3: TGTGCCAGCAGCTTGACAGGGGGCACCTATGGCTACACCTTC. This chain uses TRBV7-2 with TRBJ1-2; TRBD1 agrees at 10 bases. CDR3 length equals 14 residues. The V and J ends lost 3 bases and 4 bases, in that order; junction bases with no gene match: 2. Germline CDR1 SGHTA, CDR2 FQGNSA.